These 30 T cell receptor beta chains were all obtained from the same sample, sequenced in a study of shared clonotypes between healthy human individuals. The data were produced by immunoSEQ multiplex PCR, yet TCRdb's version contains in-frame clones alone and is incomplete. The sample lists roughly 2.2 million clones, around 90% seen once, with approximately 0.39% in the top ten. The sample comprised naive CD4+ T cells from PBMCs. Subset defined: CD45RA+ positively selected. The receptors were gathered from a man aged 18 to 29 in good health. Some clones in this sample may be carry-over from other donors' samples.

This clone was observed a single time. The CDR3 sequence is CASSSQGSRTGELFF. The CDR3 DNA is TGTGCCAGCAGTTCCCAGGGGTCGCGCACCGGGGAGCTGTTTTTT. This rearrangement joins TRBV11-3 to TRBJ2-2, with a possible D match to TRBD1 (6 bases). CDR1 is SGHNT, CDR2 YENEEA, per germline. V was pared by 6 bases and J by 4 bases, with 15 bases between. CDR3 length: 15 residues.

The J gene is TRBJ1-1, the V gene TRBV7-9, with 7 positions matching TRBD1. Per germline, CDR1 SEHNR and CDR2 FQNEAQ (reference sequence). This CDR3 comprises 16 residues. J was trimmed by 2 bases and V by 5 bases; bases with no gene match: 11. CDR3 sequence: CASSVNPQGYNTEAFF. CDR3 nucleotides: TGTGCCAGCAGCGTAAACCCACAGGGGTACAACACTGAAGCTTTCTTT. Full variable domain (missing parts from reference TRBV7-9 and TRBJ1-1): DTGVSQNPRHKITKRGQNVTFRCDPISEHNRLYWYRQTLGQGPEFLTYFQNEAQLEKSRLLSDRFSAERPKGSFSTLEIQRTEQGDSAMYLCASSVNPQGYNTEAFFGQGTRLTVV.

The chain carries TRBV5-1 and TRBJ1-5; D gene uncertain. V was trimmed by 2 bases and J by 7 bases, leaving 13 bases between them. This CDR3 contains 14 residues. CDR1 is SGHRS, CDR2 YFSETQ, per germline. This CDR3 is CASSFEGGQQPQHF. The CDR3 DNA sequence: TGCGCCAGCAGCTTCGAAGGCGGCCAACAGCCCCAGCATTTT.

The chain uses TRBV2 and TRBJ2-3, with 9 nucleotides matching TRBD1. With 6 bases clipped from V and 2 bases from J, the junction kept 3 bases outside the gene matches. Per germline, CDR1 SNHLY and CDR2 FYNNEI. The CDR3 totals 14 residues. Here the CDR3 reads CASRNRGHTDTQYF. The CDR3 DNA reads TGTGCCAGCAGGAACAGGGGGCACACAGATACGCAGTATTTT. Full variable domain (missing parts from reference TRBV2 and TRBJ2-3): EPEVTQTPSHQVTQMGQEVILRCVPISNHLYFYWYRQILGQKVEFLVSFYNNEISEKSEIFDDQFSVERPDGSNFTLKIRSTKLEDSAMYFCASRNRGHTDTQYFGPGTRLTVL.

This sequence joins TRBV9 and TRBJ1-2; possibly TRBD1 for D (5 bases). Germline CDR1 and CDR2: SGDLS and YYNGEE. There are 13 residues in the CDR3. Trimming removed 3 bases at V and 4 bases at J, with 10 bases between. The CDR3 sequence is CASSEGAVYGYTF. As DNA, the CDR3 is TGTGCCAGCAGCGAAGGGGCGGTCTATGGCTACACCTTC.

This clone has just one count. The V gene is TRBV10-3, the J gene TRBJ1-2; no firm D call. Trimming removed 7 bases from V and 1 base from J, with 4 bases in between. This CDR3 is built from 11 residues. CDR1 and CDR2 (germline): ENHRY, SYGVKD. The CDR3, as DNA: TGTGCCATCATCGATAACTATGGCTACACCTTC. Translating it yields CAIIDNYGYTF.

This clone was counted a few times. The CDR3: CASSPDYDTGELFF. The CDR3 DNA sequence: TGTGCCAGCAGCCCGGACTACGACACCGGGGAGCTGTTTTTT. The V call is TRBV7-3, the J call TRBJ2-2; D is possibly TRBD2 (6 bases). Germline values: CDR1 SGHTA, CDR2 FQGTGA. The ends were cut back, 5 bases at V and 3 bases at J, with 10 bases in the middle. The CDR3 totals 14 residues.

This sequence joins TRBV7-2 and TRBJ2-3; no firm D call. V lost 1 base and J lost 0, with 8 bases in between. This CDR3 spans 15 amino acids. Germline assignment: CDR1 SGHTA and CDR2 FQGNSA. In nucleotides, the CDR3 is TGTGCCAGCAGCTTAGGGTTAGGCAGCACAGATACGCAGTATTTT. It codes for CASSLGLGSTDTQYF.

The DNA of the CDR3 is TGTGCCAGTAAGACGGGACAGGTTAATACCGGGGAGCTGTTTTTT. Translated: CASKTGQVNTGELFF. The chain is built from TRBV19 and TRBJ2-2; 8 bases are a match to TRBD1. Per germline, CDR1 LNHDA and CDR2 SQIVND (reference sequence). Unmatched junction bases numbered 9, after V lost 7 bases and J lost 5 bases. This CDR3 contains 15 residues.

J is TRBJ2-7 and V is TRBV5-4; D uncertain. Germline V gene lookup returns CDR1 SGHNT and CDR2 YYREEE (reference sequence). The CDR3 is 14 amino acids. Trimming removed 0 bases at V and 2 bases at J, with 9 bases between. The CDR3 here is CASSLVSKPYEQYF. The DNA of the CDR3 is TGTGCCAGCAGCTTGGTTTCCAAGCCCTACGAGCAGTACTTC.

The chain joins TRBV4-1 to TRBJ2-7; TRBD1 matches 8 bases. The ends lost 0 bases at V and 7 bases at J; junction bases unmatched: 8. Germline CDR1 and CDR2: MGHRA and YSYEKL. The CDR3 is 15 residues long. CDR3 protein: CASSQEGRGLGEQYF. The CDR3, as DNA: TGCGCCAGCAGCCAAGAGGGCAGGGGGCTAGGGGAGCAGTACTTC.

The table lists this clone with a count of one. J is TRBJ1-2 and V is TRBV12-2; the D call TRBD1 from the table was never checked on the DNA. TRBV12-2 is a pseudogene locus. The CDR3 is 14 amino acids. The CDR3 DNA is TGTGCAAGTCGCCCCTGGGACAGGGAATATGGCTACACCTTC. Translating gives CASRPWDREYGYTF.

The chain recombines TRBV9 with TRBJ1-2; TRBD1 might be the D (5 bases). Germline V gives CDR1 SGDLS, CDR2 YYNGEE. This CDR3 has 15 amino acids. V was clipped by 3 bases and J by 1 base, with 13 bases between them. In DNA form, the CDR3 reads TGTGCCAGCAGCGCCGGGACTCATGTTAACTATGGCTACACCTTC. This gives the protein CASSAGTHVNYGYTF.

The chain couples TRBV7-9 to TRBJ1-4; a weak D match, TRBD1 (5 bases). The length of the CDR3 is 14 residues. The V end was cut by 5 bases, the J end by 8 bases, with 15 bases between. Germline V CDR1 and CDR2: SEHNR, FQNEAQ (reference sequence). For the CDR3, the DNA is TGTGCCAGCAGCAGGGCGGGAGGGACCGAAAAACTGTTTTTT. Its translation is CASSRAGGTEKLFF.

J is TRBJ1-2 and V is TRBV9; D unclear. CDR1 and CDR2 (germline): SGDLS, YYNGEE. This CDR3 is built from 15 residues. Trimming took off 3 bases at V and 3 bases at J, with 15 bases between the two ends. CDR3 bases: TGTGCCAGCAGCGCAGCAAGGGTATTGGACTATGGCTACACCTTC. Residues: CASSAARVLDYGYTF.

This chain links TRBV27 with TRBJ2-3, with a possible D match to TRBD2 (5 bases). Per the germline V gene, CDR1 is MNHEY and CDR2 is SMNVEV (reference sequence). This CDR3 region has 15 residues. The V end lost 6 bases, the J end lost 2 bases, and 15 bases lay between the germline ends. DNA for the CDR3: TGTGCCAGCAGAACACCGGGAACCTCCACAGATACGCAGTATTTT. Protein sequence: CASRTPGTSTDTQYF.

The chain joins TRBV6-5 to TRBJ2-5; the D gene is possibly TRBD1 (5 bases). The germline V gene has CDR1 MNHEY and CDR2 SVGAGI. This CDR3 spans 15 amino acids. V shed 2 bases and J shed 1 base, with 11 bases lying between them. CDR3 amino acids: CASSYLTEFQETQYF. The CDR3 region has the DNA TGTGCCAGCAGTTACCTGACAGAATTCCAAGAGACCCAGTACTTC.

The rearrangement uses TRBV14 and TRBJ2-3, with no clear D. Germline CDR1 reads SGHDN; CDR2 reads FVKESK. The length of the CDR3 is 13 residues. Trimming removed 2 bases from V and 6 bases from J, with 9 bases in between. The CDR3 DNA is TGTGCCAGCAGCCAATCAGTACCGGATACGCAGTATTTT. Protein sequence: CASSQSVPDTQYF.

CDR3 sequence reads: CASSQGRGQQFF. For the CDR3, the DNA is TGTGCCAGCAGCCAGGGACGGGGCCAGCAGTTCTTC. The chain combines TRBV14 with TRBJ2-1; TRBD1 or TRBD2 may be the D gene (5 bases each). V was pared by 3 bases and J by 11 bases, with 11 bases between. The CDR3 extends over 12 amino acids. CDR1 and CDR2 (germline): SGHDN, FVKESK. Variable domain in full (rest from reference TRBV14 and TRBJ2-1): EAGVTQFPSHSVIEKGQTVTLRCDPISGHDNLYWYRRVMGKEIKFLLHFVKESKQDESGMPNNRFLAERTGGTYSTLKVQPAELEDSGVYFCASSQGRGQQFFGPGTRLTVL.

The chain carries TRBV29-1 and TRBJ2-7; perhaps D is TRBD1 or TRBD2 (6 bases each). There are 13 residues in the CDR3. V was shortened by 4 bases and J by 7 bases, with 17 bases between the two germline ends. Germline V CDR1 and CDR2: SQVTM, ANQGSEA. In DNA, the CDR3 is TGCAGCGTTGGAAGGGGGGACTCGGGAGAGCAGTACTTC. This codes for CSVGRGDSGEQYF.

The chain couples TRBV15 to TRBJ1-1, with 9 bases identical to TRBD1. Germline-derived CDR1 and CDR2 are LNHNV and YYDKDF (reference sequence). J gave up 11 bases and V 3 bases, and 7 bases lay outside the gene matches. The CDR3 loop spans 13 amino acids. The CDR3: CATSRITGGEAFF. The CDR3 region has the DNA TGTGCCACCAGCAGGATAACAGGGGGCGAGGCTTTCTTT.

The J gene is TRBJ1-5, the V gene TRBV4-2, with no clear D. CDR1 is LGHNA, CDR2 YNFKEQ, per germline. The ends were cut back, 1 base at V and 2 bases at J, with 6 bases in the middle. CDR3 length: 14 residues. The CDR3 is CASSQGVGNQPQHF. As DNA, the CDR3 is TGTGCCAGCAGCCAAGGAGTGGGCAATCAGCCCCAGCATTTT.

V is TRBV19 and J is TRBJ2-7, with 10 positions matching TRBD1. The length of the CDR3 is 15 residues. Germline values: CDR1 LNHDA, CDR2 SQIVND (reference sequence). V lost 5 bases and J lost 3; bases outside the gene matches: 7. In nucleotides, the CDR3 is TGTGCCAGTAGTTCACCGGGACAGGGGAACTACGAGCAGTACTTC. Its protein is CASSSPGQGNYEQYF.

The chain combines TRBV18 with TRBJ2-6; 9 bases agree with TRBD1. The junction had 6 bases not matched to a gene; V was cut back by 3 bases and J by 0 bases. This CDR3 region has 18 residues. Germline loops: CDR1 KGHSH, CDR2 LQKENI. In DNA, the CDR3 is TGTGCCAGCTCACCCTCGACAGGGGGTTCCTCTGGGGCCAACGTCCTGACTTTC. Its translation is CASSPSTGGSSGANVLTF.

This chain uses TRBV7-3 with TRBJ2-3; 10 bases fit TRBD1. Germline V gene sequence: CDR1 SGHTA, CDR2 FQGTGA. The CDR3 length is 15 residues. With 5 bases clipped from V and 7 bases from J, the junction kept 9 bases outside the gene matches. As DNA, the CDR3 is TGTGCCAGCAGCCTCGGGACAGGGGCGAGGAATACGCAGTATTTT. Translating it yields CASSLGTGARNTQYF.

V usage is TRBV5-4 and J usage is TRBJ2-5; 7 bases map to TRBD1. The germline gives CDR1 SGHNT, CDR2 YYREEE (reference sequence). J lost 0 bases, V lost 4 bases, and 3 bases had no gene match. The CDR3 contains 14 residues. CDR3 sequence (DNA): TGTGCCAGCAGCCAGACAGGGTACCAAGAGACCCAGTACTTC. Translation gives CASSQTGYQETQYF.

The J gene is TRBJ2-1, the V gene TRBV2, with D maybe TRBD2 (6 bases). V gave up 3 bases and J gave up 6 bases, with 15 bases separating them. There are 15 residues in the CDR3. Germline V lookup: CDR1 SNHLY, CDR2 FYNNEI. CDR3 in amino acids: CASSDQGLGLNEQFF. Here the CDR3 DNA reads TGTGCCAGCAGTGATCAGGGCCTGGGACTCAATGAGCAGTTCTTC. Combining the CDR3 with reference TRBV2 and TRBJ2-1 gives the whole variable domain EPEVTQTPSHQVTQMGQEVILRCVPISNHLYFYWYRQILGQKVEFLVSFYNNEISEKSEIFDDQFSVERPDGSNFTLKIRSTKLEDSAMYFCASSDQGLGLNEQFFGPGTRLTVL.

The V call is TRBV7-2, the J call TRBJ2-7; tentative D call: TRBD2 (5 bases). There are 14 residues in the CDR3. In germline, CDR1 is SGHTA, CDR2 FQGNSA. V lost 1 base to trimming and J lost 6 bases, with 13 bases between them. CDR3 loop: CASSLVGPEGEQYF. CDR3 nucleotides: TGTGCCAGCAGCTTAGTAGGCCCCGAGGGCGAGCAGTACTTC.

This rearrangement joins TRBV18 to TRBJ1-1, with no clear D. V lost 6 bases to trimming and J lost 5 bases, with 16 bases between them. The CDR3 has 14 amino acids. The V gene's germline CDR1 is KGHSH and CDR2 LQKENI. The CDR3 DNA reads as TGTGCCAGCTCCTCTACGGGTACGGGGACTGAAGCTTTCTTT. Its translation is CASSSTGTGTEAFF.

The chain is built from TRBV19 and TRBJ1-2; possible D gene TRBD1, 6 bases. The V end was cut by 8 bases, the J end by 3 bases, with 16 bases between. CDR1 and CDR2 (germline): LNHDA, SQIVND (reference sequence). This CDR3 has 14 residues. As DNA, the CDR3 is TGTGCCAGTCGGAGGGGGGAGAGTGACTATGGCTACACCTTC. It yields the protein CASRRGESDYGYTF.